One sample yielded the 21 T cell receptor beta chains listed below, sequenced in a study of blood T cell repertoires in COVID-19. The table came from immunoSEQ multiplex PCR; TCRdb's copy has only in-frame clones and leaves some out. The table has tens of thousands of clones, about 78% seen once. Sequenced material: peripheral blood. Receptor source: a man aged 45-65 years with active or convalescent COVID-19.

This clone was picked up many times. The V call is TRBV9, the J call TRBJ2-1, with D possibly TRBD2 on 5 matching bases. CDR1 SGDLS and CDR2 YYNGEE come from the germline V gene. CDR3 length: 15 amino acids. The V end was cut by 0 bases, the J end by 4 bases, with 11 bases between. The CDR3 DNA sequence: TGTGCCAGCAGCGTAGACTTGACGGGATACAATGAGCAGTTCTTC. It yields the protein CASSVDLTGYNEQFF.

This clone was observed many times. The gene calls are TRBV14 and TRBJ2-1; 9 bases map to TRBD2. Germline CDR1 SGHDN, CDR2 FVKESK. This CDR3 spans 15 amino acids. J lost 7 bases, V lost 2 bases, and 6 bases had no gene match. The CDR3 protein is CASSQLAGLVNEQFF. The CDR3 DNA sequence: TGTGCCAGCAGCCAACTAGCGGGATTGGTAAATGAGCAGTTCTTC. Variable domain in full (rest from reference TRBV14 and TRBJ2-1): EAGVTQFPSHSVIEKGQTVTLRCDPISGHDNLYWYRRVMGKEIKFLLHFVKESKQDESGMPNNRFLAERTGGTYSTLKVQPAELEDSGVYFCASSQLAGLVNEQFFGPGTRLTVL.

V gene TRBV21-1 combines with J gene TRBJ1-3. TRBV21-1 is reported as a pseudogene. This CDR3 region has 16 residues. The CDR3 nucleotides are TGTGCCAGCAGAAAAGGCGGCCCGAGCTCTGGAAACACCATATATTTT. Its translation: CASRKGGPSSGNTIYF.

The chain couples TRBV10-3 to TRBJ1-1; 7 nucleotides match TRBD1. The CDR3 has 15 amino acids. J was trimmed by 0 bases and V by 6 bases; bases with no gene match: 7. Germline lookup yields CDR1 ENHRY and CDR2 SYGVKD. CDR3 region: CAIRGQPGMNTEAFF. The CDR3, as DNA: TGTGCCATCAGGGGACAGCCTGGCATGAACACTGAAGCTTTCTTT.

CDR3 sequence (DNA): TGCGCCAGCAGCTTGGGAACTGGGACAGGGGTGGGAGCTTTCTTT. Protein product: CASSLGTGTGVGAFF. The chain joins TRBV5-1 to TRBJ1-1; 10 positions agree with TRBD1. V lost 0 bases to trimming and J lost 10 bases; unmatched junction nucleotides: 9. The germline V gene encodes CDR1 SGHRS and CDR2 YFSETQ. CDR3 size: 15 residues.

Regarding this clone: At one boundary the junction diverges from the germline segment, which might be a read error. The chain recombines TRBV19 with TRBJ2-5; TRBD1 matches 7 bases. From germline, CDR1 is LNHDA and CDR2 SQIVND (reference sequence). The CDR3 sequence is 16 residues long. This CDR3 reads CASSLDRVSSLRTQYF. CDR3 nucleotide sequence: TGTGCCAGTAGTCTAGACAGGGTATCCAGCCTTCGGACCCAGTACTTC. The full variable domain, with the rest looked up from reference TRBV19 and TRBJ2-5, is DGGITQSPKYLFRKEGQNVTLSCEQNLNHDAMYWYRQDPGQGLRLIYYSQIVNDFQKGDIAEGYSVSREKKESFPLTVTSAQKNPTAFYLCASSLDRVSSLRTQYFGPGTRLLVL.

V and J are TRBV7-9 and TRBJ1-1; D is undetermined. The CDR3 has 14 residues. The V end lost 1 base, the J end lost 0 bases, and 6 bases lay between the germline ends. CDR1 is SEHNR and CDR2 is FQNEAQ in the germline V gene (reference sequence). CDR3 coding DNA: TGTGCCAGCAGCTTAGGACTGATGAACACTGAAGCTTTCTTT. Translation gives CASSLGLMNTEAFF.

V and J are TRBV29-1 and TRBJ2-1; 8 nucleotides agree with TRBD2. The CDR3 is made up of 14 amino acids. From germline, CDR1 is SQVTM and CDR2 ANQGSEA. J lost 7 bases, V lost 4 bases, and 9 bases had no gene match. DNA for the CDR3: TGCAGCGTTGCCGGGAGGGAGCCGTGGAATGAGCAGTTCTTC. This gives the protein CSVAGREPWNEQFF.

V usage is TRBV10-1 and J usage is TRBJ2-7; 8 nucleotides agree with TRBD1. V lost 8 bases and J lost 3; bases outside the gene matches: 6. The CDR3 consists of 13 residues. Germline lookup yields CDR1 WNHNN and CDR2 SYGVQD (reference sequence). The CDR3 DNA sequence: TGCGCCAGCCCAGGGGGCAGGGGCTACGAGCAGTACTTC. It is translated as CASPGGRGYEQYF.

The rearrangement uses TRBV7-3 and TRBJ2-3; 7 bases match TRBD2. The CDR3 extends over 12 amino acids. V shed 5 bases, J shed 10 bases, and the junction held 6 bases outside the gene matches. CDR1 and CDR2 from the germline V gene are SGHTA and FQGTGA. For the CDR3, the DNA is TGTGCCAGCAGCCCGGGGGGTGTTGCGCAGTATTTT. This encodes CASSPGGVAQYF.

The chain couples TRBV2 to TRBJ1-5, with 9 nucleotides matching TRBD1. The CDR3 is 17 residues long. The germline V gene encodes CDR1 SNHLY and CDR2 FYNNEI. V shed 6 bases and J 1 base; nucleotides not matched to a gene: 10. CDR3 protein: CASSSGQGMGSNQPQHF. The CDR3 region has the DNA TGTGCCAGCAGCTCGGGACAGGGCATGGGGAGCAATCAGCCCCAGCATTTT.

J is TRBJ1-4 and V is TRBV5-1; no reliable D call. Trimming left V 0 bases short and J 6 bases short, with 9 bases between. This CDR3 spans 14 amino acids. Germline assignment: CDR1 SGHRS and CDR2 YFSETQ. The CDR3 is CASSLAQSYEKLFF. The CDR3 DNA reads as TGCGCCAGCAGCTTGGCACAGTCTTATGAAAAACTGTTTTTT.

As to this clone: Germline and junction disagree at one end, which may indicate a read error. The genes are TRBV3-1 (or the pseudogene TRBV3-2) and TRBJ1-2; D perhaps matches TRBD1 (5 bases). The CDR3 runs 12 residues. Germline V gene lookup returns CDR1 LGHDT and CDR2 YNNKEL (reference sequence). CDR3 amino acids: CASSQAETAVIF. For the CDR3, the DNA is TGTGCCAGCAGCCAAGCTGAGACAGCCGTCATCTTC.

CDR3 DNA: TGTGCCAGCAGCTCCTCGGGACAGTCCTACGAGCAGTACTTC. Its translation is CASSSSGQSYEQYF. This chain joins TRBV7-9 and TRBJ2-7; TRBD1 aligns across 7 bases. The CDR3 contains 14 residues. V lost 4 bases and J lost 1; bases outside the gene matches: 4. Germline V gives CDR1 SEHNR, CDR2 FQNEAQ (reference sequence).

This clone appeared a few times. The rearrangement joins TRBV5-1 to TRBJ2-5; a weak D match, TRBD2 (6 bases). The CDR3 contains 12 residues. Germline V gene sequence: CDR1 SGHRS, CDR2 YFSETQ. The ends were cut back, 7 bases at V and 5 bases at J, with 12 bases in the middle. The CDR3 loop reads CASRRDSETQYF. CDR3 nucleotides: TGCGCCAGCCGCCGGGACTCCGAGACCCAGTACTTC.

The CDR3 loop reads CASSPLGEFMNTEAFF. The CDR3, as DNA: TGTGCCAGCAGCCCCCTCGGGGAGTTTATGAACACTGAAGCTTTCTTT. The rearrangement joins TRBV7-9 to TRBJ1-1; no definite D call. Trimming took 5 bases from V and 0 from J, leaving 16 bases between them. CDR3 length: 16 amino acids. Germline lookup yields CDR1 SEHNR and CDR2 FQNEAQ (reference sequence).

The rearrangement links TRBV10-3 to TRBJ1-1, with D uncertain. The germline CDR1 and CDR2 sequences are ENHRY and SYGVKD. Trimming took 0 bases from V and 2 from J, leaving 4 bases between them. The CDR3 loop spans 13 amino acids. The CDR3 loop is CAISESANTEAFF. CDR3 in DNA: TGTGCCATCAGTGAGTCGGCTAACACTGAAGCTTTCTTT.

The chain combines TRBV6-1 with TRBJ1-2, with 8 bases identical to TRBD1. V lost 3 bases and J lost 4; bases outside the gene matches: 4. The CDR3 length is 14 residues. The germline V gene has CDR1 MNHNS and CDR2 SASEGT. This CDR3 reads CASSEDREIYGYTF. As DNA, the CDR3 is TGTGCCAGCAGTGAGGACAGGGAGATCTATGGCTACACCTTC.

The rearrangement uses TRBV14 and TRBJ2-5, with 7 positions matching TRBD2. This CDR3 spans 16 amino acids. Per germline, CDR1 SGHDN and CDR2 FVKESK. With 4 bases clipped from V and 5 bases from J, the junction kept 13 bases outside the gene matches. As DNA, the CDR3 is TGTGCCAGCAGCCGAGCGGGGATCTCCAGTGGGGAGACCCAGTACTTC. Its translation is CASSRAGISSGETQYF. The complete variable domain, with remaining parts taken from reference TRBV14 and TRBJ2-5, reads EAGVTQFPSHSVIEKGQTVTLRCDPISGHDNLYWYRRVMGKEIKFLLHFVKESKQDESGMPNNRFLAERTGGTYSTLKVQPAELEDSGVYFCASSRAGISSGETQYFGPGTRLLVL.

The chain combines TRBV2 with TRBJ2-7; perhaps TRBD1 as D (6 bases). The CDR3 has 15 amino acids. Trimming removed 9 bases from V and 3 bases from J, with 21 bases in between. CDR1 and CDR2 from the germline V gene are SNHLY and FYNNEI. CDR3 protein: CASKNRVSPDYEQYF. The CDR3, as DNA: TGTGCCAGTAAAAACAGGGTTTCCCCGGACTACGAGCAGTACTTC.

The rearrangement links TRBV6-6 to TRBJ2-5; no reliable D call. The CDR3 spans 11 residues. V gave up 9 bases and J gave up 1 base, with 6 bases separating them. CDR1 is MNHNY, CDR2 SVGAGI, per germline (reference sequence). The CDR3: CASRVQETQYF. CDR3 DNA: TGTGCCAGTAGAGTCCAAGAGACCCAGTACTTC.